Listed below are T cell receptor beta chains from one sample, sequenced in a study of T cell changes during pregnancy in multiple sclerosis. The data were produced by immunoSEQ multiplex PCR, yet TCRdb's version contains in-frame clones alone and is incomplete. The sample lists 95,000 to 150,000 clones, roughly 92% occurring once. Here the sequenced sample was peripheral blood, taken before pregnancy. These receptors were obtained from a female donor with multiple sclerosis, enrolled in a pregnancy study. Each CDR3 is given with its conserved first and last residue. Fields, in order: D gene, V gene, J gene, clone size, CDR3 DNA, CDR3 protein. D genes are given only for firm matches. Clone size is stated in some rows and not others, as once, few, many or a class when expanded.

d_gene: TRBD2
v_gene: TRBV7-7
j_gene: TRBJ2-2
abundance: -
CDR3nt: TGTGCCAGCAGCATAGGACTAGCGGAAGTGAACACCGGGGAGCTGTTTTTT
CDR3aa: CASSIGLAEVNTGELFF

d_gene: -
v_gene: TRBV19
j_gene: TRBJ2-1
abundance: -
CDR3nt: TGTGCCAGTAGTATAGGGGGGGGCGAATCTCATGAGCAGTTCTTC
CDR3aa: CASSIGGGESHEQFF

d_gene: TRBD1
v_gene: TRBV2
j_gene: TRBJ1-3
abundance: -
CDR3nt: TGTGCCAGCAAGTTGACAGGGGCTGGAAACACCATATATTTT
CDR3aa: CASKLTGAGNTIYF

d_gene: -
v_gene: TRBV4-2
j_gene: TRBJ2-2
abundance: -
CDR3nt: TGTGCCAGCAGCCAAGTGGATAGCTCTCTCGAGCTGTTTTTT
CDR3aa: CASSQVDSSLELFF

d_gene: -
v_gene: TRBV30
j_gene: TRBJ1-4
abundance: once
CDR3nt: TGTGCCTGGAGCGGTGGAGCAACTAATGAAAAACTGTTTTTT
CDR3aa: CAWSGGATNEKLFF

d_gene: TRBD2
v_gene: TRBV4-2
j_gene: TRBJ2-1
abundance: -
CDR3nt: TGTGCCAGCAGCCAACCCTTACGACTAGCGGGAGGCGGCGATGAGCAGTTCTTC
CDR3aa: CASSQPLRLAGGGDEQFF

d_gene: TRBD1
v_gene: TRBV19
j_gene: TRBJ2-3
abundance: -
CDR3nt: TGTGCCAGTAGTACCTCGAGGGGGCGCCGGGCAGATACGCAGTATTTT
CDR3aa: CASSTSRGRRADTQYF

d_gene: -
v_gene: TRBV7-2
j_gene: TRBJ2-7
abundance: -
CDR3nt: TGTGCCAGCAGCTTAGGAGGGGGACTAAACTACGAGCAGTACTTC
CDR3aa: CASSLGGGLNYEQYF

d_gene: TRBD1
v_gene: TRBV5-1
j_gene: TRBJ1-1
abundance: -
CDR3nt: TGCGCCAGCAGCTTGGCCTCTAGGCCGACAGGGGGACACACTGAAGCTTTCTTT
CDR3aa: CASSLASRPTGGHTEAFF

d_gene: TRBD2
v_gene: TRBV14
j_gene: TRBJ2-1
abundance: -
CDR3nt: TGTGCCAGCAGCCAAATAGCGGGAGTCTTTAATGAGCAGTTCTTC
CDR3aa: CASSQIAGVFNEQFF

d_gene: TRBD2
v_gene: TRBV5-4
j_gene: TRBJ2-5
abundance: -
CDR3nt: TGTGCCAGCAGCCACCCGCCCCTAGCGGGGGGCCAAGAGACCCAGTACTTC
CDR3aa: CASSHPPLAGGQETQYF

d_gene: TRBD2
v_gene: TRBV18
j_gene: TRBJ2-1
abundance: -
CDR3nt: TGTGCCAGCTCACCACGGATATCAGAGGCGGGGGTCTCCTACAATGAGCAGTTCTTC
CDR3aa: CASSPRISEAGVSYNEQFF

d_gene: TRBD1
v_gene: TRBV25-1
j_gene: TRBJ1-2
abundance: -
CDR3nt: TGTGCCAGCAGGGGGGGGACAGGGCGGGAATATGGCTACACCTTC
CDR3aa: CASRGGTGREYGYTF

d_gene: -
v_gene: TRBV7-3
j_gene: TRBJ2-2
abundance: -
CDR3nt: TGTGCCAGCAGCTTAACGGCGCCAGGGAGGATCGGGGAGCTGTTTTTT
CDR3aa: CASSLTAPGRIGELFF

d_gene: -
v_gene: TRBV2
j_gene: TRBJ2-5
abundance: -
CDR3nt: TGTGCCAGCAGCAGGGCGAGGGAGACCCAGTACTTC
CDR3aa: CASSRARETQYF

d_gene: TRBD2
v_gene: TRBV9
j_gene: TRBJ2-1
abundance: once
CDR3nt: TGTGCCAGCAGCGTAGCGGGGGGGAACCATGAGCAGTTCTTC
CDR3aa: CASSVAGGNHEQFF

d_gene: -
v_gene: TRBV6-6
j_gene: TRBJ1-5
abundance: -
CDR3nt: TGTGCCAGCAGTAAAGCCTCTAGCAATCAGCCCCAGCATTTT
CDR3aa: CASSKASSNQPQHF

d_gene: -
v_gene: TRBV19
j_gene: TRBJ2-1
abundance: few
CDR3nt: TGTGCCAGTAGTCTCCGGGGTTACAATGAGCAGTTCTTC
CDR3aa: CASSLRGYNEQFF

d_gene: TRBD2
v_gene: TRBV19
j_gene: TRBJ2-1
abundance: -
CDR3nt: TGTGCCAGTAGTACCCCATCATCCCTGACTAGCGGGCACTCCTACAATGAGCAGTTCTTC
CDR3aa: CASSTPSSLTSGHSYNEQFF

d_gene: -
v_gene: TRBV30
j_gene: TRBJ1-1
abundance: few
CDR3nt: TGTGCCTGGAAGGGGGACACTGAAGCTTTCTTT
CDR3aa: CAWKGDTEAFF

d_gene: -
v_gene: TRBV11-1
j_gene: TRBJ2-7
abundance: -
CDR3nt: TGTGCCAGCAGCTTGAGGAGGGGCAGGGCCAACTACGAGCAGTACTTC
CDR3aa: CASSLRRGRANYEQYF

d_gene: -
v_gene: TRBV4-2
j_gene: TRBJ2-7
abundance: once
CDR3nt: TGTGCCAGCAGCCAAGATCGGAGCGGATCTTACGAGCAGTACTTC
CDR3aa: CASSQDRSGSYEQYF

d_gene: -
v_gene: TRBV18
j_gene: TRBJ1-3
abundance: -
CDR3nt: TGTGCCAGCTCACCAGCTAGCGACTCTGGAAACACCATATATTTT
CDR3aa: CASSPASDSGNTIYF

d_gene: TRBD1
v_gene: TRBV7-3
j_gene: TRBJ2-6
abundance: -
CDR3nt: TGTGCCAGCAGTTCCCTCGGGGACAGGGCTGGGGCCAACGTCCTGACTTTC
CDR3aa: CASSSLGDRAGANVLTF

d_gene: TRBD1
v_gene: TRBV27
j_gene: TRBJ1-4
abundance: -
CDR3nt: TGTGCCAGCTCTATCATTAGGACAGGAGGTGAAAAACTGTTTTTT
CDR3aa: CASSIIRTGGEKLFF

d_gene: TRBD2
v_gene: TRBV5-1
j_gene: TRBJ2-3
abundance: -
CDR3nt: TGCGCCAGCAGCTTGGCCCTAGCGGGGGGCACAGATACGCAGTATTTT
CDR3aa: CASSLALAGGTDTQYF

d_gene: TRBD1
v_gene: TRBV27
j_gene: TRBJ2-1
abundance: -
CDR3nt: TGTGCCAGCAGTCCCTGGACAGGCTACAATGAGCAGTTCTTC
CDR3aa: CASSPWTGYNEQFF

d_gene: -
v_gene: TRBV30
j_gene: TRBJ1-4
abundance: -
CDR3nt: TGTGCCTGGAGTTTTCAGGGGTTTAATGAAAAACTGTTTTTT
CDR3aa: CAWSFQGFNEKLFF

d_gene: -
v_gene: TRBV29-1
j_gene: TRBJ1-2
abundance: once
CDR3nt: TGCAGCGTTGAGACTCGTTATGGCTACACCTTC
CDR3aa: CSVETRYGYTF

d_gene: TRBD2
v_gene: TRBV9
j_gene: TRBJ2-2
abundance: -
CDR3nt: TGTGCCAGCAGCGACCCGGGAGGGAACACCGGGGAGCTGTTTTTT
CDR3aa: CASSDPGGNTGELFF